These T cell receptor beta chains were read from a single sample in a study of identical twins. Each CDR3 protein is one row after TCRdb ran MiXCR on the 5' RACE reads. The data hold approximately 1.8 million distinct CDR3 sequences, with about 32% observed a single time. Sequenced sample: cord blood. These receptor sequences come from a newborn girl in good health. Both conserved end residues are part of each CDR3. Each record gives: clone size, J gene, D gene, V gene, CDR3 DNA, CDR3 protein. The D gene is left open where the match is weak. For some rows the clone size is stated as once, few or many, or as a class when expanded; others skip it.

abundance: NA; j_gene: TRBJ2-7; d_gene: TRBD2; v_gene: TRBV5-1; CDR3nt: TGCGCCAGCAGGCTAGCGGGAGGCCTCTACGAGCAGTACTTC; CDR3aa: CASRLAGGLYEQYF
abundance: few; j_gene: TRBJ2-2; d_gene: NA; v_gene: TRBV18; CDR3nt: TGTGCCAGCTCACCGCAGGACACCGGGGAGCTGTTTTTT; CDR3aa: CASSPQDTGELFF
abundance: few; j_gene: TRBJ2-1; d_gene: NA; v_gene: TRBV14; CDR3nt: TGTGCCAGCGGGGCAACTGCTCCCAATGAGCAGTTCTTC; CDR3aa: CASGATAPNEQFF
abundance: few; j_gene: TRBJ2-6; d_gene: NA; v_gene: TRBV4-1; CDR3nt: TGCGCCAGCAGCCAAGGGGTTGGGGCCAACGTCCTGACTTTC; CDR3aa: CASSQGVGANVLTF
abundance: few; j_gene: TRBJ2-3; d_gene: NA; v_gene: TRBV29-1; CDR3nt: TGCAGCGTTGAATCCCGGTCGGTAGATACGCAGTATTTT; CDR3aa: CSVESRSVDTQYF
abundance: few; j_gene: TRBJ1-5; d_gene: TRBD1; v_gene: TRBV12-3/TRBV12-4; CDR3nt: TGTGCCAGCAGTTTGACAGGGACGGGTCAGCCCCAGCATTTT; CDR3aa: CASSLTGTGQPQHF
abundance: NA; j_gene: TRBJ2-7; d_gene: NA; v_gene: TRBV28; CDR3nt: TGTGCCAGCAGCCTGGGGGGGGCGGACCTCCACGAGCAGTACTTC; CDR3aa: CASSLGGADLHEQYF
abundance: few; j_gene: TRBJ1-2; d_gene: NA; v_gene: TRBV20-1; CDR3nt: TGCAGTGCTAGAGGGGGTGTTGATGGCTACACCTTC; CDR3aa: CSARGGVDGYTF
abundance: NA; j_gene: TRBJ1-2; d_gene: NA; v_gene: TRBV29-1; CDR3nt: TGCAGCGTTGAAAGGAGGGATCAAAACTATGGCTACACCTTC; CDR3aa: CSVERRDQNYGYTF
abundance: NA; j_gene: TRBJ2-5; d_gene: NA; v_gene: TRBV7-2; CDR3nt: TGTGCCAGCAGCTTACTCCCGGGGGCCTTACAAGAGACCCAGTACTTC; CDR3aa: CASSLLPGALQETQYF
abundance: few; j_gene: TRBJ2-7; d_gene: NA; v_gene: TRBV29-1; CDR3nt: TGCAGCGTTGGGTCGCGGGGGCGCAGAGTCGACGAGCAGTACTTC; CDR3aa: CSVGSRGRRVDEQYF
abundance: NA; j_gene: TRBJ2-7; d_gene: NA; v_gene: TRBV4-1; CDR3nt: TGCGCCAGCAGCCAGGCCTATTACGTTGAGCAGTACTTC; CDR3aa: CASSQAYYVEQYF
abundance: few; j_gene: TRBJ2-1; d_gene: TRBD2; v_gene: TRBV28; CDR3nt: TGTGCCAGCAGGAGACTAGCGGTCTCCTACAATGAGCAGTTCTTC; CDR3aa: CASRRLAVSYNEQFF
abundance: many; j_gene: TRBJ2-5; d_gene: NA; v_gene: TRBV4-2; CDR3nt: TGTGCCAGCAGCCAAGGACACCAAGAGACCCAGTACTTC; CDR3aa: CASSQGHQETQYF
abundance: NA; j_gene: TRBJ1-4; d_gene: NA; v_gene: TRBV20-1; CDR3nt: TGCAGTGCTAGAGATAGGGGAAATGGGCCGGAAAAACTGTTTTTT; CDR3aa: CSARDRGNGPEKLFF
abundance: NA; j_gene: TRBJ2-1; d_gene: TRBD2; v_gene: TRBV10-3; CDR3nt: TGTGCCATCAGAGGGACTAGCGGCGATGAGCGGTTCTTC; CDR3aa: CAIRGTSGDERFF
abundance: NA; j_gene: TRBJ2-1; d_gene: TRBD1; v_gene: TRBV6-1; CDR3nt: TGTGCCAGCAACAGACAGGGTTGGCAGTTCTTC; CDR3aa: CASNRQGWQFF
abundance: NA; j_gene: TRBJ2-1; d_gene: NA; v_gene: TRBV7-2; CDR3nt: TGTGCCAGCAGCCGAGATAGTGGGGGGAGGGGGAATGAGCAGTTCTTC; CDR3aa: CASSRDSGGRGNEQFF
abundance: NA; j_gene: TRBJ1-5; d_gene: NA; v_gene: TRBV20-1; CDR3nt: TGCAGTGCTAGTGGACATCAGGCAGGGAATCAGCCCCAGCATTTT; CDR3aa: CSASGHQAGNQPQHF
abundance: NA; j_gene: TRBJ2-6; d_gene: NA; v_gene: TRBV20-1; CDR3nt: TGCAGTGCTAGAGATAGGCTCTCTGGGGCCAACGTCCTGACTTTC; CDR3aa: CSARDRLSGANVLTF
abundance: NA; j_gene: TRBJ1-2; d_gene: NA; v_gene: TRBV27; CDR3nt: TGTGCCAGCAGTCCCCACCACAGGGTCGGGGGCGGCTACACCTTC; CDR3aa: CASSPHHRVGGGYTF
abundance: NA; j_gene: TRBJ2-1; d_gene: NA; v_gene: TRBV7-2; CDR3nt: TGTGCCAGCAGCTTAGTCCGGACAGAAGAGTTCTTC; CDR3aa: CASSLVRTEEFF
abundance: NA; j_gene: TRBJ1-2; d_gene: NA; v_gene: TRBV20-1; CDR3nt: TGCAGTGCTGAGGGCTTTGAGCCGTCCCACGCCGAATATGGCTACACCTTC; CDR3aa: CSAEGFEPSHAEYGYTF
abundance: few; j_gene: TRBJ2-1; d_gene: NA; v_gene: TRBV3-1; CDR3nt: TGTGCCAGCAGCCAAGATCTCCAGGGCTCCTACAATGAGCAGTTCTTC; CDR3aa: CASSQDLQGSYNEQFF
abundance: few; j_gene: TRBJ1-6; d_gene: TRBD1; v_gene: TRBV11-2; CDR3nt: TGTGCCAGCAGCAAAAGGGACAGGGTGAAGCGATACTCCTATAATTCACCCCTCCACTTT; CDR3aa: CASSKRDRVKRYSYNSPLHF
abundance: NA; j_gene: TRBJ2-7; d_gene: NA; v_gene: TRBV6-5; CDR3nt: TGTGCCAGCAGACGTACCAGGGGGGCCTACGAGCAGTACTTC; CDR3aa: CASRRTRGAYEQYF
abundance: NA; j_gene: TRBJ1-1; d_gene: NA; v_gene: TRBV6-8; CDR3nt: TGTGCCGGACCCCAGGGGCTGACAAACACTGAAGCTTTCTTT; CDR3aa: CAGPQGLTNTEAFF
abundance: few; j_gene: TRBJ2-1; d_gene: TRBD2; v_gene: TRBV3-1; CDR3nt: TGTGCTAGCAGCCCAGGTGGTGCGGGGACTAACAATGAGCAGTTCTTC; CDR3aa: CASSPGGAGTNNEQFF
abundance: NA; j_gene: TRBJ1-1; d_gene: NA; v_gene: TRBV20-1; CDR3nt: TGCTGTGCCGGAGGGTTAAACGCTGAAGCTTTCTTT; CDR3aa: CCAGGLNAEAFF
abundance: few; j_gene: TRBJ2-7; d_gene: TRBD1; v_gene: TRBV4-2; CDR3nt: TGTGCCAGCAGCCAGGTCACCGGGACAGGGAACTACGAGCAGTACTTC; CDR3aa: CASSQVTGTGNYEQYF
abundance: many; j_gene: TRBJ2-1; d_gene: TRBD2; v_gene: TRBV3-1; CDR3nt: TGTGCCAGTACAAGCGGGTCGGGGGGCTACAATGAGCAGTTCTTC; CDR3aa: CASTSGSGGYNEQFF
abundance: NA; j_gene: TRBJ1-1; d_gene: NA; v_gene: TRBV7-9; CDR3nt: TGTGCCAGCAGCTTAGGTTTAGCGGGGAACACTGAAGCTTTCTTT; CDR3aa: CASSLGLAGNTEAFF
abundance: NA; j_gene: TRBJ2-3; d_gene: NA; v_gene: TRBV25-1; CDR3nt: TGTGCCAGCAGCCGAAGGGGGGGCGGGGATACGCAGTATTTT; CDR3aa: CASSRRGGGDTQYF
abundance: NA; j_gene: TRBJ1-6; d_gene: NA; v_gene: TRBV27; CDR3nt: TGTGCCAGCAGTTTAGGCAGCCTATATTCACCCCCCCACTTT; CDR3aa: CASSLGSLYSPPHF
abundance: NA; j_gene: TRBJ2-7; d_gene: TRBD1; v_gene: TRBV4-1; CDR3nt: TGCGCCAGCAGCCAGTATGCGGGACAGGGTTCCGAGCAGTACTTC; CDR3aa: CASSQYAGQGSEQYF
abundance: NA; j_gene: TRBJ2-7; d_gene: NA; v_gene: TRBV20-1; CDR3nt: TGCAGTGCTAGCGCGCAGAATACCTACGAGCAGTACTTC; CDR3aa: CSASAQNTYEQYF
abundance: NA; j_gene: TRBJ2-7; d_gene: TRBD1; v_gene: TRBV20-1; CDR3nt: TGCAGTGCTGATGGACAGGGAGACTACGAGCAGTACTTC; CDR3aa: CSADGQGDYEQYF
abundance: NA; j_gene: TRBJ2-2; d_gene: NA; v_gene: TRBV7-2; CDR3nt: TGTGCCAGCAAGCCCATCGGGCAGTCGAACACCGGGGAGCTGTTTTTT; CDR3aa: CASKPIGQSNTGELFF
abundance: few; j_gene: TRBJ2-1; d_gene: NA; v_gene: TRBV14; CDR3nt: TGTGCCAGCAGCCCAAACGGCATCTTAGGGACCGGGGGTGAGCAGTTCTTC; CDR3aa: CASSPNGILGTGGEQFF
abundance: few; j_gene: TRBJ2-5; d_gene: NA; v_gene: TRBV28; CDR3nt: TGTGCCAGCAGTTTCCTAGACAGCCAAGAGACCCAGTACTTC; CDR3aa: CASSFLDSQETQYF
abundance: NA; j_gene: TRBJ2-5; d_gene: TRBD2; v_gene: TRBV4-1; CDR3nt: TGCGCCAGCAGCCAACGGACTAGCAACAATGAGCAGTACTTC; CDR3aa: CASSQRTSNNEQYF
abundance: NA; j_gene: TRBJ2-1; d_gene: TRBD2; v_gene: TRBV5-5; CDR3nt: TGTGCCAGCAGCCGGATAGCGGGGGGGCCGATTGAGCAGTTCTTC; CDR3aa: CASSRIAGGPIEQFF
abundance: NA; j_gene: TRBJ2-3; d_gene: TRBD2; v_gene: TRBV7-2; CDR3nt: TGTGCCAGCAGCTTATCATCGGCGGGGGGGCAGTCATATACGCAGTATTTT; CDR3aa: CASSLSSAGGQSYTQYF
abundance: few; j_gene: TRBJ1-6; d_gene: NA; v_gene: TRBV5-4; CDR3nt: TGTGCCAGCAGCTTGACAACCTATAATTCACCCCTCCACTTT; CDR3aa: CASSLTTYNSPLHF
abundance: few; j_gene: TRBJ2-3; d_gene: NA; v_gene: TRBV6-5; CDR3nt: TGTGCCAGCAGGGTTCACAGGGACGGGGATACGCAGTATTTT; CDR3aa: CASRVHRDGDTQYF
abundance: NA; j_gene: TRBJ2-7; d_gene: NA; v_gene: TRBV4-2; CDR3nt: TGTGCCAGCAGCCAAGGTCCTAGATCCTACGAGCAGTACTTC; CDR3aa: CASSQGPRSYEQYF
abundance: once; j_gene: TRBJ2-7; d_gene: NA; v_gene: TRBV6-5; CDR3nt: TGTGCCAGCAGTGCCGCGGCAGATAATATCTACGAGCAGTACTTC; CDR3aa: CASSAAADNIYEQYF
abundance: NA; j_gene: TRBJ2-7; d_gene: NA; v_gene: TRBV28; CDR3nt: TGTGCCAGCACCTCGGGGGCTAGCTTTCCCTACGAGCAGTACTTC; CDR3aa: CASTSGASFPYEQYF
abundance: NA; j_gene: TRBJ1-6; d_gene: NA; v_gene: TRBV20-1; CDR3nt: TGCAGTGCTAGCGTCCACCGAAGAAGCTCCTATAATTCACCCCTCCACTTT; CDR3aa: CSASVHRRSSYNSPLHF
abundance: few; j_gene: TRBJ1-2; d_gene: NA; v_gene: TRBV20-1; CDR3nt: TGCAGTGCTAGGTACAGGGCGAACTATGGCTACACCTTC; CDR3aa: CSARYRANYGYTF
abundance: NA; j_gene: TRBJ2-5; d_gene: TRBD2; v_gene: TRBV5-1; CDR3nt: TGCGCCAGCAGCTTGGGACTAGCGGGCTCTTGGCGGGAGACCCAGTACTTC; CDR3aa: CASSLGLAGSWRETQYF
abundance: NA; j_gene: TRBJ2-1; d_gene: NA; v_gene: TRBV20-1; CDR3nt: TGCAGTGCTAGCCGTATAGCGAGCTCCTACAATGAGCAGTTCTTC; CDR3aa: CSASRIASSYNEQFF
abundance: NA; j_gene: TRBJ1-6; d_gene: NA; v_gene: TRBV10-3; CDR3nt: TGTGCCATCAGTGCTCACAGGTCGCAGAGGCCTTCACCCCTCCACTTT; CDR3aa: CAISAHRSQRPSPLHF
abundance: NA; j_gene: TRBJ2-3; d_gene: TRBD1; v_gene: TRBV5-1; CDR3nt: TGCGCCAGCAGCTCCCCAGGACAGGGTACAGGTAGTGAGCAGTATTTT; CDR3aa: CASSSPGQGTGSEQYF
abundance: NA; j_gene: TRBJ2-5; d_gene: TRBD1; v_gene: TRBV20-1; CDR3nt: TGCAGTGCGCCTACAGGGGGCCAAGAGACCCGGTACTTC; CDR3aa: CSAPTGGQETRYF
abundance: NA; j_gene: TRBJ1-2; d_gene: TRBD1; v_gene: TRBV6-1; CDR3nt: TGTGCCAGCACCCTACTCGGGACAGGCACTTCCGATGGCTACACCTTC; CDR3aa: CASTLLGTGTSDGYTF
abundance: few; j_gene: TRBJ2-5; d_gene: NA; v_gene: TRBV10-3; CDR3nt: TGTGCCATCGGATCAACCGGGAGCCAAGAGACCCAGTACTTC; CDR3aa: CAIGSTGSQETQYF
abundance: NA; j_gene: TRBJ1-1; d_gene: TRBD1; v_gene: TRBV27; CDR3nt: TGTGCCAGCTGTCCCCGGACAGGGTCGGCTTCCACTGAAGCTTTCTTT; CDR3aa: CASCPRTGSASTEAFF
abundance: NA; j_gene: TRBJ2-7; d_gene: NA; v_gene: TRBV6-6; CDR3nt: TGTGCCAGCAGTCCCCACGGAACCTACGAGCAGTACTTC; CDR3aa: CASSPHGTYEQYF
abundance: NA; j_gene: TRBJ1-3; d_gene: NA; v_gene: TRBV3-1; CDR3nt: TGTGCCAGCAGCCAAGGAGGGGCAGGAGGAAACACCATATATTTT; CDR3aa: CASSQGGAGGNTIYF